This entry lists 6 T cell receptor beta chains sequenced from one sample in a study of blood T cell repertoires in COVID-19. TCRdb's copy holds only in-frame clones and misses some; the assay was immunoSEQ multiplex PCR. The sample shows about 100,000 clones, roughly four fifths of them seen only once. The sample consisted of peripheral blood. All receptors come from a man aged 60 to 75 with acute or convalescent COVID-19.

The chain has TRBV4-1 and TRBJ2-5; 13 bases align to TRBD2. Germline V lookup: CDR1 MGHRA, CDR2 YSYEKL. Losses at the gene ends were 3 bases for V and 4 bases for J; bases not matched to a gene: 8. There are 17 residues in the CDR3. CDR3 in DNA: TGCGCCAGCAGCCAGCCCACTAGCGGGGGGGCCGGAGAGACCCAGTACTTC. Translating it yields CASSQPTSGGAGETQYF.

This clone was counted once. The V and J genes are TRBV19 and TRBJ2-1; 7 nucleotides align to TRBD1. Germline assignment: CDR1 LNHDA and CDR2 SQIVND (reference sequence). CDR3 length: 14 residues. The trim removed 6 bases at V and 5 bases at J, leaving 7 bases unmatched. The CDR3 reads CASSLLTGNNEQFF. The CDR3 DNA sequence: TGTGCCAGTAGCCTCTTGACAGGGAACAATGAGCAGTTCTTC.

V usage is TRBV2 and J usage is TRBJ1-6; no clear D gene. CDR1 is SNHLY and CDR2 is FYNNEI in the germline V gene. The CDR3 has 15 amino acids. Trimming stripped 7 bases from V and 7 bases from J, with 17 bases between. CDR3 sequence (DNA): TGTGCCAGCATGAGCTTAGGAGTGGCAAATTCACCCCTCCACTTT. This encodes CASMSLGVANSPLHF.

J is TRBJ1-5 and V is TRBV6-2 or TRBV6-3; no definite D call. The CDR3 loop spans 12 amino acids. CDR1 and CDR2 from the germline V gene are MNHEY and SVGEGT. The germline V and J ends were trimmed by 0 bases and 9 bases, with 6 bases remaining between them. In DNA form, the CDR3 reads TGTGCCAGCAGTTACTCCCCCGGGCCCCAGCATTTT. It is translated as CASSYSPGPQHF.

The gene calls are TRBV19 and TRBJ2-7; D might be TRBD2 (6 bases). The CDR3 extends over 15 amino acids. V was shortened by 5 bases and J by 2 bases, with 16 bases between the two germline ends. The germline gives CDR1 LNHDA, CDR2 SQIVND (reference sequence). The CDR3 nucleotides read TGTGCCAGTAGTGTTTCCGGGACTTTCGCCTACGAGCAGTACTTC. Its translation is CASSVSGTFAYEQYF.

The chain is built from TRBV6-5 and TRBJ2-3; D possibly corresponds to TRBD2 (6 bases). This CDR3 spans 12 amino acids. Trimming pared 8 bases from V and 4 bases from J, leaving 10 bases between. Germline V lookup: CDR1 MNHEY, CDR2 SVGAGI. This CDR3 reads CASPPSADTQYF. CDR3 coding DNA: TGTGCCAGCCCGCCTAGCGCAGATACGCAGTATTTT.